This T cell receptor beta chain was sequenced in a study of shared clonotypes between healthy human individuals. Sequencing was performed with immunoSEQ multiplex PCR; in TCRdb, only in-frame clones are kept and a portion is missing. The sample shows 2 million to 3 million clones, approximately 93% of them seen only once. Per germline, CDR1 MDHEN and CDR2 SYDVKM. The V gene end was trimmed by 6 bases and the J gene end by 4 bases; junction bases not matched to a gene: 7. The CDR3 is made up of 15 amino acids. The receptor's source is a young man in good health. Some clones in this sample may be carry-over from other donors' samples. The sequenced sample was naive CD4+ T cells from PBMCs. The subset is: CD45RA+ positively selected. J is TRBJ1-4 and V is TRBV28; 8 positions match TRBD1. CDR3 nucleotides: TGTGCCAGCAGCGAGCAGGGGGCCCGTAATGAAAAACTGTTTTTT. This gives the protein CASSEQGARNEKLFF. Together with reference TRBV28 and TRBJ1-4, the CDR3 gives the full variable domain: DVKVTQSSRYLVKRTGEKVFLECVQDMDHENMFWYRQDPGLGLRLIYFSYDVKMKEKGDIPEGYSVSREKKERFSLILESASTNQTSMYLCASSEQGARNEKLFFGSGTQLSVL.